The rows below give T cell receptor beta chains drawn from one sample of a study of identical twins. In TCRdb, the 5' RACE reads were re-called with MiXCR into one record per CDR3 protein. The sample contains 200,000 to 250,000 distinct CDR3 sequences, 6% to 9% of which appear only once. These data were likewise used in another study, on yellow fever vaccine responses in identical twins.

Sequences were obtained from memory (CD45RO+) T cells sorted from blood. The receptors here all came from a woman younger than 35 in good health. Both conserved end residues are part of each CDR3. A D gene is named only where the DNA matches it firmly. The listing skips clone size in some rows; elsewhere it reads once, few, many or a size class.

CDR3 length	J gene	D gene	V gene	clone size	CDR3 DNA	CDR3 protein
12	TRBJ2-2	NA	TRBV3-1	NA	TGTGCCAGCAGCGCAGGGAACGGGGAGCTGTTTTTT	CASSAGNGELFF
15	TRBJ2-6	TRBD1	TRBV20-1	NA	TGCAGTGCGCCAGACGACAGGGCTGGGGCCAACGTCCTGACTTTC	CSAPDDRAGANVLTF
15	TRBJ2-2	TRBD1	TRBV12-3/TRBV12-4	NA	TGTGCCAGCAGTATCCGGGACAGGGGGACCGGGGAGCTGTTTTTT	CASSIRDRGTGELFF
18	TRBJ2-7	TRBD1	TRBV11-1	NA	TGTGCCAGCAGCTTAGGGACAGGACTTGCTAATGTGATGAACGAGCAGTACTTC	CASSLGTGLANVMNEQYF
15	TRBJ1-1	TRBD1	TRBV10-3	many	TGTGCCATCAGTGAGTCCGGGACAGGGATTACTGAAGCTTTCTTT	CAISESGTGITEAFF
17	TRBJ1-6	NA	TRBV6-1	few	TGTGCCAGCAGACCTTTCTCATCGGGGGGGGGGAATTCACCCCTCCACTTT	CASRPFSSGGGNSPLHF
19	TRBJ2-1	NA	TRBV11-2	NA	TGTGCCAGCAGCAAACAGGGGCTAGCGGGTGGCGGCCAACACAATGAGCAGTTCTTC	CASSKQGLAGGGQHNEQFF
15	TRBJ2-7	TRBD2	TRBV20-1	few	TGCAGTGCTGCCGGGACTAGCGGGACCTCCTACGAGCAGTACTTC	CSAAGTSGTSYEQYF
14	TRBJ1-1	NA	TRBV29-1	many	TGCAGCGCCAAAAAGGGACGGGTGAACACTGAAGCTTTCTTT	CSAKKGRVNTEAFF
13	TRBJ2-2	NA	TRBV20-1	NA	TGCAGTGCTCACAGGGGGGGCACCGGGGAGCTGTTTTTT	CSAHRGGTGELFF
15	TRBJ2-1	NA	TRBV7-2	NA	TGTGCCAGCAGCTTAAGTGAGGGGTCCTACAATGAGCAGTTCTTC	CASSLSEGSYNEQFF
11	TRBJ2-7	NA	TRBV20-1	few	TGCAGTGAGGGTAGTCTGCTCGAGCAGTACTTC	CSEGSLLEQYF
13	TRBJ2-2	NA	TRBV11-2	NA	TGTGCCAGCCGCGCAGGGATAGCCGGGGAGCTGTTTTTT	CASRAGIAGELFF
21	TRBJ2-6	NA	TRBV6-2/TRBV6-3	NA	TGTGCCAGCAGTTACTCTCCGGGGGAACAGGGGCCCGGTGGGGGGGCCAACGTCCTGACTTTC	CASSYSPGEQGPGGGANVLTF
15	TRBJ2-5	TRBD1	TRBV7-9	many	TGTGCCAGCAGGCATCGGACAGGGGGCCGGGAGACCCAGTACTTC	CASRHRTGGRETQYF